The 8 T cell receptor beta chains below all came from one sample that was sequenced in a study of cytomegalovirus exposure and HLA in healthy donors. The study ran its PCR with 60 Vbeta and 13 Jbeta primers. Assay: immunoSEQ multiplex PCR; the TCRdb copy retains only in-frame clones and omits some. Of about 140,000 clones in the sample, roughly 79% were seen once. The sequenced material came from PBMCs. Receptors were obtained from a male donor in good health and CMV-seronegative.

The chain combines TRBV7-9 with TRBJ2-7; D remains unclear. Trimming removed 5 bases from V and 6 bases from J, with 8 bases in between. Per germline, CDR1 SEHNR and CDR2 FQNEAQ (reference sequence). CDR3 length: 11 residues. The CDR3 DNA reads TGTGCCAGCAGCCACCCAGGCGAGCAGTACTTC. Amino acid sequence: CASSHPGEQYF.

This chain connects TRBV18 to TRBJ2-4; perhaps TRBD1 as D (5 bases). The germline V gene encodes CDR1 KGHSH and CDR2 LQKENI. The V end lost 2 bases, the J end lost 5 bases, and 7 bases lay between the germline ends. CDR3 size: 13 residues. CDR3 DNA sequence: TGTGCCAGCTCACCATCCAGGGAAAACATTCAGTACTTC. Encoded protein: CASSPSRENIQYF.

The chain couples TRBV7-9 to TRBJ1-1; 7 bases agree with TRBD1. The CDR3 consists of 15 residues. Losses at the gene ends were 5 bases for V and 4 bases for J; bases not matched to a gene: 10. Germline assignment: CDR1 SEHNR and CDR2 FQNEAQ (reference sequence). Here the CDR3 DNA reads TGTGCCAGCAGCCCCGAGACAGGGTCGGGCACTGAAGCTTTCTTT. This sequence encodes CASSPETGSGTEAFF.

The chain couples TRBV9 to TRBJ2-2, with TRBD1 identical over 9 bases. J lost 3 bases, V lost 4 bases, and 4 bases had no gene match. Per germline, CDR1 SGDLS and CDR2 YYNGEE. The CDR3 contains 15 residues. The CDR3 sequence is CASSPRTGDTGELFF. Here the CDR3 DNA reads TGTGCCAGCAGCCCTCGGACAGGGGACACCGGGGAGCTGTTTTTT.

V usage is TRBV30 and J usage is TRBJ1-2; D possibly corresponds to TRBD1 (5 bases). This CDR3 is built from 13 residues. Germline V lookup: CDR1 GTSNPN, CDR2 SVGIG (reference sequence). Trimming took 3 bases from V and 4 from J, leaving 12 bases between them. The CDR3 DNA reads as TGTGCCTGGAGAGAAGGGGCCAGCTATGGCTACACCTTC. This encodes CAWREGASYGYTF. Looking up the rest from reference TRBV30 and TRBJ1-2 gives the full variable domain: SQTIHQWPATLVQPVGSPLSLECTVEGTSNPNLYWYRQAAGRGLQLLFYSVGIGQISSEVPQNLSASRPQDRQFILSSKKLLLSDSGFYLCAWREGASYGYTFGSGTRLTVV.

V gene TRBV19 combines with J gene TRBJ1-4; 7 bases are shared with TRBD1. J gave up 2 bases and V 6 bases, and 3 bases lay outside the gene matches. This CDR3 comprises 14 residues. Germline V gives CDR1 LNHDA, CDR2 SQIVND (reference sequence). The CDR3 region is CASRKGGTNEKLFF. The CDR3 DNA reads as TGTGCCAGTAGGAAAGGGGGCACTAATGAAAAACTGTTTTTT.

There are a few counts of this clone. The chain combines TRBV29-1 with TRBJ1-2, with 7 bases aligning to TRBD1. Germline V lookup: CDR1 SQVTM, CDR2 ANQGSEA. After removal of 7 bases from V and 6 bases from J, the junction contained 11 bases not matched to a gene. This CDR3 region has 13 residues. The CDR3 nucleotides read TGCAGCGCCCCGCGGACAGGAACTGATGGCTACACCTTC. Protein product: CSAPRTGTDGYTF.

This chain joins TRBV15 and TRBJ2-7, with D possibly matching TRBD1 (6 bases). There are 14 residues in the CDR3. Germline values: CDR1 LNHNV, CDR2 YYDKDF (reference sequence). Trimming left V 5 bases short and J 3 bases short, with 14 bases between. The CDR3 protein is CATSRGTLRYEQYF. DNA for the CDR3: TGTGCCACCAGCCGAGGGACATTACGCTACGAGCAGTACTTC.